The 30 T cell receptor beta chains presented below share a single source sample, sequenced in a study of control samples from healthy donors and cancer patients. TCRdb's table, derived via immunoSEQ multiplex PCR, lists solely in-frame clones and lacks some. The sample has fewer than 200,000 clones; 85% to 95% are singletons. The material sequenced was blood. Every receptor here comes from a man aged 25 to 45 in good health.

CDR3 loop: CASSRQSSYNEQFF. The CDR3 bases are TGTGCCAGCAGCCGACAGAGCTCCTACAATGAGCAGTTCTTC. V usage is TRBV3-1 (or the pseudogene TRBV3-2) and J usage is TRBJ2-1; maybe TRBD1 (5 bases). The germline V and J ends were trimmed by 4 bases and 0 bases, with 7 bases remaining between them. The CDR3 totals 14 residues. In germline, CDR1 is LGHDT, CDR2 YNNKEL (reference sequence).

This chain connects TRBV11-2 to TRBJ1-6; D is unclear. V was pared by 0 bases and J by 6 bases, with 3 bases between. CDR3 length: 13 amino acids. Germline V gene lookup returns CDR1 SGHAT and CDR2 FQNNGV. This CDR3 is CASSLDPNSPLHF. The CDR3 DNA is TGTGCCAGCAGCTTAGATCCTAATTCACCCCTCCACTTT.

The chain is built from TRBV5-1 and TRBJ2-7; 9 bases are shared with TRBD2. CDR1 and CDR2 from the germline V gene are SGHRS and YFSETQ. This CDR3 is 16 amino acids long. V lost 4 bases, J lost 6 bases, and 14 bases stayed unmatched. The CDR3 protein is CASSPLGLAGLGEQYF. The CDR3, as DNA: TGCGCCAGCAGCCCACTCGGGCTAGCGGGATTAGGCGAGCAGTACTTC.

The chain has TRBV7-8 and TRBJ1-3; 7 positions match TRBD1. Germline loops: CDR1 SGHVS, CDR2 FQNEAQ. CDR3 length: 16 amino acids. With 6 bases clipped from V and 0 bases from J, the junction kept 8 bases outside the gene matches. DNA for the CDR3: TGTGCCAGCAGGGCCGAGGGGGCGCTCTCTGGAAACACCATATATTTT. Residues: CASRAEGALSGNTIYF.

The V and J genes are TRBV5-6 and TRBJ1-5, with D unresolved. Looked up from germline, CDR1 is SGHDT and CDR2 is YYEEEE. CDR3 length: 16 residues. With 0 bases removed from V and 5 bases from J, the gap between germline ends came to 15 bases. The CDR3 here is CASSLARQDPDQPQHF. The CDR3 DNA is TGTGCCAGCAGCTTGGCCCGGCAGGATCCAGATCAGCCCCAGCATTTT.

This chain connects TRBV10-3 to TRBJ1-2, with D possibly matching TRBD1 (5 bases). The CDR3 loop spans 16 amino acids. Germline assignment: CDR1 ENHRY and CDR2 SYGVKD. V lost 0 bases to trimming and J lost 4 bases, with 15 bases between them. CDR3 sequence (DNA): TGTGCCATCAGTGAGTCGATGCAGAGACAGCCCTATGGCTACACCTTC. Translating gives CAISESMQRQPYGYTF.

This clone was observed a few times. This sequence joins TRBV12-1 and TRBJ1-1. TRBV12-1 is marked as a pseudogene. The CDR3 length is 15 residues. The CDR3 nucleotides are TGTGCCAGCAGCTACCCCCCATCCGGGGGCACTGAAGCTTTCTTT. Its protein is CASSYPPSGGTEAFF.

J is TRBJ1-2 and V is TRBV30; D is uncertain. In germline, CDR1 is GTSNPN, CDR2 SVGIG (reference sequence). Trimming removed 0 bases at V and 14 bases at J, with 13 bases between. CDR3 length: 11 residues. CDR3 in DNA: TGTGCCTGGAGTGTAGAGTATTCCGTGACCTTC. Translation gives CAWSVEYSVTF.

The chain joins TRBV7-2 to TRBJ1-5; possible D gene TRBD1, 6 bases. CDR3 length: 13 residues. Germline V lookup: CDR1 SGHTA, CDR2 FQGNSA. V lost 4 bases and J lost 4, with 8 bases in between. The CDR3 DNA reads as TGTGCCAGCAGCTGGACAGATAATCAGCCCCAGCATTTT. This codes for CASSWTDNQPQHF.

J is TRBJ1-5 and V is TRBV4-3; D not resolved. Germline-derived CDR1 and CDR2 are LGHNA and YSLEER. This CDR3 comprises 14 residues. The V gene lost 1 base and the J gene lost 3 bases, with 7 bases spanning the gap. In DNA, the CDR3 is TGCGCCAGCAGCCAAGCGCAGAACAATCAGCCCCAGCATTTT. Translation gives CASSQAQNNQPQHF.

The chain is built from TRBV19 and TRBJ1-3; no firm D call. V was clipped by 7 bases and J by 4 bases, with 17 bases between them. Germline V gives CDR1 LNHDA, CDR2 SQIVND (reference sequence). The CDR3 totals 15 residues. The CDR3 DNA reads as TGTGCCAGTACCCCTGGAGGGCTGGTGGGAAACACCATATATTTT. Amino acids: CASTPGGLVGNTIYF.

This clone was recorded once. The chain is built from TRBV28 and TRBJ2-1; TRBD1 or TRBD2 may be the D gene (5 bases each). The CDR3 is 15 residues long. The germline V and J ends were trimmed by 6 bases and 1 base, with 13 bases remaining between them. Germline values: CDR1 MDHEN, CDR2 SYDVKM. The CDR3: CASRPGTVSYNEQFF. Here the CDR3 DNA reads TGTGCCAGCAGACCCGGGACGGTGTCCTACAATGAGCAGTTCTTC.

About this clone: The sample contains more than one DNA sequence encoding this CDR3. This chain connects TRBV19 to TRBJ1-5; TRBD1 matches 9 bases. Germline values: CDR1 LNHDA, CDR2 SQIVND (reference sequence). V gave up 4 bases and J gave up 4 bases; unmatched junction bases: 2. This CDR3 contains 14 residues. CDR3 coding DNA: TGTGCCAGTAGTACGACAGGGGGGAATCAGCCCCAGCATTTT. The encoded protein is CASSTTGGNQPQHF.

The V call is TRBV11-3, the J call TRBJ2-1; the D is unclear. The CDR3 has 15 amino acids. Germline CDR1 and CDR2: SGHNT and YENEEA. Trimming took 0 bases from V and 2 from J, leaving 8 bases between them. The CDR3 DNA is TGTGCCAGCAGCTTAGATGCGCGAACCTACAATGAGCAGTTCTTC. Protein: CASSLDARTYNEQFF. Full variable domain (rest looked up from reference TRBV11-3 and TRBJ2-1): EAGVVQSPRYKIIEKKQPVAFWCNPISGHNTLYWYLQNLGQGPELLIRYENEEAVDDSQLPKDRFSAERLKGVDSTLKIQPAELGDSAVYLCASSLDARTYNEQFFGPGTRLTVL.

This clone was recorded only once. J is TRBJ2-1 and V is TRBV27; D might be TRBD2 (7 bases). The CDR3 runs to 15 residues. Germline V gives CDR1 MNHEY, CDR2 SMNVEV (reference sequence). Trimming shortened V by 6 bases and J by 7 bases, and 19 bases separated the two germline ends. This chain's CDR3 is CASSLEGRGGNEQFF. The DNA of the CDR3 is TGTGCCAGCAGCTTGGAGGGAAGGGGGGGAAATGAGCAGTTCTTC.

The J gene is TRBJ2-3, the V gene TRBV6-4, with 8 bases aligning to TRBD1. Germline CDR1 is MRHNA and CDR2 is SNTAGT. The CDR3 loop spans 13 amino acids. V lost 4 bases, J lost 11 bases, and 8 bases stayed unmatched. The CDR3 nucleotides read TGTGCCAGCAGTGTTACCGACGGGACAGGGCAGTATTTT. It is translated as CASSVTDGTGQYF.

CDR3 nucleotides: TGTGCCAGTAGTATAGGGAGAGTAGCGTTCTTC. This codes for CASSIGRVAFF. The chain recombines TRBV19 with TRBJ2-1, with D hard to call. V shed 1 base and J shed 15 bases, with 10 bases lying between them. Germline loops: CDR1 LNHDA, CDR2 SQIVND (reference sequence). The CDR3 is 11 residues long.

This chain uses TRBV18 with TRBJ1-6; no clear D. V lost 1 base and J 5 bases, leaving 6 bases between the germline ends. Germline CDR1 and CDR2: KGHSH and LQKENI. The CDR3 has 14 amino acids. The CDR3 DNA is TGTGCCAGCTCACCACGGCCGAATAATTCACCCCTCCACTTT. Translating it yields CASSPRPNNSPLHF. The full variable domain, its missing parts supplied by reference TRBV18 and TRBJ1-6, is NAGVMQNPRHLVRRRGQEARLRCSPMKGHSHVYWYRQLPEEGLKFMVYLQKENIIDESGMPKERFSAEFPKEGPSILRIQQVVRGDSAAYFCASSPRPNNSPLHFGNGTRLTVT.

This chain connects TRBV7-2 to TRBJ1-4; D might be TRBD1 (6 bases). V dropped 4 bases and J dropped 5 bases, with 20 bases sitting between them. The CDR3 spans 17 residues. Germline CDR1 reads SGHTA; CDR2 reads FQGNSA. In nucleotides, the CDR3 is TGTGCCAGCAGCTCAAAACTTACCGGGACAAGGAATGAAAAACTGTTTTTT. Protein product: CASSSKLTGTRNEKLFF.

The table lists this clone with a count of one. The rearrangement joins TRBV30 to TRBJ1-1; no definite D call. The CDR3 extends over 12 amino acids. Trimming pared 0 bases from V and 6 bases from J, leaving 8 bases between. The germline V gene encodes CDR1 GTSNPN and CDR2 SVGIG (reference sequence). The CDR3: CAWSVHKPEAFF. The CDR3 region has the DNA TGTGCCTGGAGTGTACATAAGCCTGAAGCTTTCTTT.

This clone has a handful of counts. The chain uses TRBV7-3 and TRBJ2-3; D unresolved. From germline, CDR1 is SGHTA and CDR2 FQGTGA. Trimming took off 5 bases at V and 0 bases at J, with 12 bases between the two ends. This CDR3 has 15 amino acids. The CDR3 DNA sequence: TGTGCCAGCAGCCCGAATAGGCTCAGCACAGATACGCAGTATTTT. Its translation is CASSPNRLSTDTQYF.

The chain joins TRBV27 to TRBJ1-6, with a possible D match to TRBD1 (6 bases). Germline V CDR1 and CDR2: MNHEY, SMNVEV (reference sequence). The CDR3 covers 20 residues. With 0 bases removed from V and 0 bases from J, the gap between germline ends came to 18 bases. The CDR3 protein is CASSLSRGQGKSSYNSPLHF. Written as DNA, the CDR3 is TGTGCCAGCAGTTTATCGAGAGGGCAGGGGAAGAGCTCCTATAATTCACCCCTCCACTTT.

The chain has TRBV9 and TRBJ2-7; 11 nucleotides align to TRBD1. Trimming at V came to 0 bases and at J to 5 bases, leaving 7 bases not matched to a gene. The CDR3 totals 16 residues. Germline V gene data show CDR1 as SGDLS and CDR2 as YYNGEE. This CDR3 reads CASSVGWDRGGDEQYF. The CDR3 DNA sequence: TGTGCCAGCAGCGTAGGGTGGGACAGGGGGGGCGACGAGCAGTACTTC.

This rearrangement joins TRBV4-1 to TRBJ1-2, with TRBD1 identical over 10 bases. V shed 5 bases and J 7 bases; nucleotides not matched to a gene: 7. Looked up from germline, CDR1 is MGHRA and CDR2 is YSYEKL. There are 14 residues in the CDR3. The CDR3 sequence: CASSTQTGGGGYTF. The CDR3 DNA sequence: TGCGCCAGCAGCACCCAGACAGGGGGCGGTGGCTACACCTTC.

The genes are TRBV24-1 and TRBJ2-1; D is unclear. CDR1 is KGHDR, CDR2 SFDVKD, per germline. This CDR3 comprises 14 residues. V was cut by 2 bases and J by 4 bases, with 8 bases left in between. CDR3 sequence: CATSDSASYNEQFF. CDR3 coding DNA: TGTGCCACCAGTGATTCCGCTTCATACAATGAGCAGTTCTTC.

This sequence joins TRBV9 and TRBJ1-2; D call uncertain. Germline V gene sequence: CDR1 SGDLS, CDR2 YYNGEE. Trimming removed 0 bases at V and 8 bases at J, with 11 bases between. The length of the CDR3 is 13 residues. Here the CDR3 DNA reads TGTGCCAGCAGCGTAGACGGCGGCGCCGGCTACACCTTC. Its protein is CASSVDGGAGYTF.

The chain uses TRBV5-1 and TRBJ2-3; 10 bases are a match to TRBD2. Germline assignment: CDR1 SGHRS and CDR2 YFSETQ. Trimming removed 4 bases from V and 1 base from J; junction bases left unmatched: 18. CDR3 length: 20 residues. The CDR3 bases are TGCGCCAGCAGCCCCCGGCGGGGGTGGTTAGCGGGAGGCCGCACAGATACGCAGTATTTT. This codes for CASSPRRGWLAGGRTDTQYF.

CDR3 in DNA: TGTGCCAGCAGTTACTCGAAGGGTTACGAGCAGTACTTC. Translating gives CASSYSKGYEQYF. The chain links TRBV6-6 to TRBJ2-7; no definite D call. The CDR3 has 13 amino acids. Germline lookup yields CDR1 MNHNY and CDR2 SVGAGI (reference sequence). The V end was cut by 0 bases, the J end by 4 bases, with 7 bases between.

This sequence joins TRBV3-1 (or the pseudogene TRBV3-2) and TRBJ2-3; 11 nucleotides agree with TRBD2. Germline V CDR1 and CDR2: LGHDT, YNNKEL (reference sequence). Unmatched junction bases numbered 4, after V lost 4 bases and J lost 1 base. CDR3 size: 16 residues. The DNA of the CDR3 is TGTGCCAGCAGCCCCTTAGCGGGAGGGCGCACAGATACGCAGTATTTT. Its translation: CASSPLAGGRTDTQYF.

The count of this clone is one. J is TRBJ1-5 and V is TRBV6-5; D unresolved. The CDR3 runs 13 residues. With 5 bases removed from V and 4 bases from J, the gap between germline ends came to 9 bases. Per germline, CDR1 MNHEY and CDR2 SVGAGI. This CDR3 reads CASSPQWNQPQHF. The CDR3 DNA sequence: TGTGCCAGCAGTCCGCAGTGGAATCAGCCCCAGCATTTT.